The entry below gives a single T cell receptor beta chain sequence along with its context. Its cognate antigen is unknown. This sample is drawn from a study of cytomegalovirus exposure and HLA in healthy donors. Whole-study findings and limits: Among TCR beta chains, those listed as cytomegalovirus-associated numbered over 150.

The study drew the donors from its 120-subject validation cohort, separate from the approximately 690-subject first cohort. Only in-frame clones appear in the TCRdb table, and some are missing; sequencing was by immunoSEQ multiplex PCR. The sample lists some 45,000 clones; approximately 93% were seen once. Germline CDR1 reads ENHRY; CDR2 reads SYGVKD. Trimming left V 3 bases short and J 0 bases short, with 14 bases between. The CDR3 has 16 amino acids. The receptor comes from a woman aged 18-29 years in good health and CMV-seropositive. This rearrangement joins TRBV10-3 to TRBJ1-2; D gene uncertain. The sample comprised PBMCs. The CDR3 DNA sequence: TGTGCCATCAGTGATCAGGAAGTCACGACTAACTATGGCTACACCTTC. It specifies CAISDQEVTTNYGYTF.